This entry lists 9 T cell receptor beta chains sequenced from one sample in a study of identifying expanded T cells in peripheral blood. Measured with immunoSEQ multiplex PCR; TCRdb has only the in-frame clones, and not every one. The profile shows over 70,000 clones, 70% to 90% of them singletons. The specimen was blood. The source is a person aged 18 to 75 in good health.

The rearrangement links TRBV4-3 to TRBJ2-1, with TRBD1 matching 9 bases. V dropped 0 bases and J dropped 0; count of bases not matched to a gene: 12. Germline CDR1 reads LGHNA; CDR2 reads YSLEER. The CDR3 extends over 20 amino acids. The CDR3 coding sequence is TGCGCCAGCAGCCAAGATCCCCGCGGGACAGGGATAGGCTCCTACAATGAGCAGTTCTTC. It encodes CASSQDPRGTGIGSYNEQFF.

The rearrangement links TRBV4-1 to TRBJ1-6, with D possibly being TRBD1 (5 bases). CDR1 and CDR2 (germline): MGHRA, YSYEKL. The V end was cut by 3 bases, the J end by 14 bases, with 14 bases between. CDR3 length equals 13 residues. The DNA for the CDR3 is TGCGCCAGCAGCCATGGGTTTCCAGGGTCCCTCCACTTT. Its protein is CASSHGFPGSLHF.

The CDR3: CASSDSRQSNTEAFF. The CDR3 nucleotides read TGTGCCAGCAGTGACTCGCGGCAGTCGAACACTGAAGCTTTCTTT. The rearrangement joins TRBV6-4 to TRBJ1-1, with D unclear. The CDR3 covers 15 residues. Per germline, CDR1 MRHNA and CDR2 SNTAGT. Trimming removed 0 bases at V and 1 base at J, with 9 bases between.

V gene TRBV7-9 combines with J gene TRBJ2-7; TRBD2 aligns across 11 bases. The CDR3 contains 15 residues. Germline loops: CDR1 SEHNR, CDR2 FQNEAQ (reference sequence). V was clipped by 4 bases and J by 1 base; unmatched bases: 3. The CDR3 loop is CASSYTSGGSYEQYF. The CDR3 region has the DNA TGTGCCAGCAGCTACACTAGCGGGGGTTCCTACGAGCAGTACTTC.

The chain links TRBV7-9 to TRBJ2-7; D gene unclear. The CDR3 contains 13 residues. Trimming took off 3 bases at V and 1 base at J, with 7 bases between the two ends. Germline V gene sequence: CDR1 SEHNR, CDR2 FQNEAQ (reference sequence). The CDR3 sequence: CASSLGISYEQYF. The CDR3 DNA reads TGTGCCAGCAGCTTGGGGATTTCCTACGAGCAGTACTTC.

This chain connects TRBV7-2 to TRBJ2-2, with D maybe TRBD2 (6 bases). This CDR3 is built from 16 residues. V was trimmed by 1 base and J by 5 bases, leaving 14 bases between them. The germline V gene has CDR1 SGHTA and CDR2 FQGNSA. This CDR3 reads CASSLESAGFTGELFF. Here the CDR3 DNA reads TGTGCCAGCAGCTTAGAATCGGCGGGGTTTACCGGGGAGCTGTTTTTT.

This sequence joins TRBV5-6 and TRBJ1-4, with D uncertain. This CDR3 has 14 amino acids. V was cut by 4 bases and J by 0 bases, with 7 bases left in between. Germline loops: CDR1 SGHDT, CDR2 YYEEEE. The CDR3 nucleotides read TGTGCCAGCAGCCTTTCTGCAACTAATGAAAAACTGTTTTTT. Translating it yields CASSLSATNEKLFF.

The chain links TRBV27 to TRBJ2-7; maybe TRBD1 (6 bases). Germline CDR1 MNHEY, CDR2 SMNVEV (reference sequence). The CDR3 runs 15 residues. V lost 3 bases and J lost 2, with 14 bases in between. In nucleotides, the CDR3 is TGTGCCAGCAGTTTGGTACAGGGTGGGACCTACGAGCAGTACTTC. This encodes CASSLVQGGTYEQYF.

This chain uses TRBV27 with TRBJ2-2; 12 bases are a match to TRBD2. After removal of 2 bases from V and 0 bases from J, the junction contained 7 bases not matched to a gene. Germline values: CDR1 MNHEY, CDR2 SMNVEV (reference sequence). There are 19 residues in the CDR3. For the CDR3, the DNA is TGTGCCAGCAGTTTAACGGCACTAGCGGGGGGAACGAACACCGGGGAGCTGTTTTTT. Residues: CASSLTALAGGTNTGELFF.